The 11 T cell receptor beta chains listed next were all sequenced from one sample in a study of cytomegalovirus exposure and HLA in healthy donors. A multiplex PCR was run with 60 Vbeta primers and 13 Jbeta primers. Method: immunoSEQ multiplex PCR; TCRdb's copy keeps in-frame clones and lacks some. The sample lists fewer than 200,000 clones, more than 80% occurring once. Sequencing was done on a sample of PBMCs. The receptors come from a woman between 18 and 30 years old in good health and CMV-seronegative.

The CDR3 coding sequence is TGCGCCAGCAGCTCGGTAGGGGGCGCCTCGGATGGCTACACCTTC. It specifies CASSSVGGASDGYTF. This chain uses TRBV5-1 with TRBJ1-2; 7 nucleotides agree with TRBD1. Germline V gene lookup returns CDR1 SGHRS and CDR2 YFSETQ. CDR3 length equals 15 residues. Trimming took 3 bases from V and 6 from J; bases not matched to a gene: 11.

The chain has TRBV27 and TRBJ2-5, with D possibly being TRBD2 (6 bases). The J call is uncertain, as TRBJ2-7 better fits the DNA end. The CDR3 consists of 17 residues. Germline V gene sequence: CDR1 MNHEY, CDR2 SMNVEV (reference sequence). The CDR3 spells CASSPYPRTKSSYEQYF. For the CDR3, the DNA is TGTGCCAGCAGTCCGTATCCGAGGACTAAGAGCTCCTACGAGCAGTACTTC.

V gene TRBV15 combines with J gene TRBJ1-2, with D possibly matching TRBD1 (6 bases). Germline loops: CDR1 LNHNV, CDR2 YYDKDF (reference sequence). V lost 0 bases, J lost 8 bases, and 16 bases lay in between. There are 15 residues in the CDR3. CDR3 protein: CATSRDRGAGWGYTF. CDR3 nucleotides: TGTGCCACCAGCAGAGATCGGGGGGCAGGGTGGGGCTACACCTTC.

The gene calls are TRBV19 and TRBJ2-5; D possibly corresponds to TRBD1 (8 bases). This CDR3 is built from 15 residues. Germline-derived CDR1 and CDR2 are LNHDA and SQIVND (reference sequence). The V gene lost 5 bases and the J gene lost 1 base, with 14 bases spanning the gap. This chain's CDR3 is CASSVTGGGQETQYF. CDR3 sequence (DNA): TGTGCCAGTAGTGTCACAGGGGGGGGCCAAGAGACCCAGTACTTC.

Written as DNA, the CDR3 is TGTGCCACCAGCAGAGAAGTGCGGGAGACCCAGTACTTC. This codes for CATSREVRETQYF. J is TRBJ2-5 and V is TRBV15; D is ambiguous. Germline V gene lookup returns CDR1 LNHNV and CDR2 YYDKDF (reference sequence). V lost 0 bases, J lost 5 bases, and 7 bases lay in between. This CDR3 has 13 residues.

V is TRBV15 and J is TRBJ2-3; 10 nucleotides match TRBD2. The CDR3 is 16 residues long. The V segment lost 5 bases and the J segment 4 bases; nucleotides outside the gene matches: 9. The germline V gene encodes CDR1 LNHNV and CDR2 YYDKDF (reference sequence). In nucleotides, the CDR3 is TGTGCCACCAGCTCCCGGCTAGCGGGAGCCGCAGATACGCAGTATTTT. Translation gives CATSSRLAGAADTQYF.

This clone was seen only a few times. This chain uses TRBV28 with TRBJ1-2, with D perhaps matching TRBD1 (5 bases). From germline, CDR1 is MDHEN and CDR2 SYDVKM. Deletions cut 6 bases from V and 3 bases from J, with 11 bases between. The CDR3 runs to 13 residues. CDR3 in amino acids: CASRVVRDYGYTF. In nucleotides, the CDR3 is TGTGCCAGCAGGGTCGTCAGGGACTATGGCTACACCTTC.

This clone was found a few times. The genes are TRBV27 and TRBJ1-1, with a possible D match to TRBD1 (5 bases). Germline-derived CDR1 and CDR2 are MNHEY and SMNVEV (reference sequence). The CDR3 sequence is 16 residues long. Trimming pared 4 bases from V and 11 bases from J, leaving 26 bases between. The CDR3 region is CASSSGDEGLGVEAFF. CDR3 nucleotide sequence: TGTGCCAGCAGTTCGGGGGATGAGGGGTTGGGGGTGGAGGCTTTCTTT.

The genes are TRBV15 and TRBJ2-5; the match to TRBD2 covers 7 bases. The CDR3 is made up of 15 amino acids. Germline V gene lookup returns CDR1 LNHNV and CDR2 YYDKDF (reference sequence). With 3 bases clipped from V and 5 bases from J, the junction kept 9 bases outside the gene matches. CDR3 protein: CATSRANGGRETQYF. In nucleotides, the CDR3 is TGTGCCACCAGCAGGGCGAACGGGGGGAGGGAGACCCAGTACTTC.

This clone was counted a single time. This chain's CDR3 is CASNPAGGNYEQYF. DNA for the CDR3: TGTGCCAGTAACCCTGCGGGAGGAAACTACGAGCAGTACTTC. The chain carries TRBV19 and TRBJ2-7, with 8 bases identical to TRBD2. The trim removed 7 bases at V and 3 bases at J, leaving 8 bases unmatched. The CDR3 has 14 amino acids. CDR1 LNHDA and CDR2 SQIVND come from the germline V gene (reference sequence).

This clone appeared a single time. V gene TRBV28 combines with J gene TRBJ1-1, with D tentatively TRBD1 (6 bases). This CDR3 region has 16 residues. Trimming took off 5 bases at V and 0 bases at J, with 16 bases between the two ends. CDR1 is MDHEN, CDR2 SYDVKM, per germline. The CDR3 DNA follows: TGTGCCAGCAGTCCATTGACAGGTTACATGAACACTGAAGCTTTCTTT. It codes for CASSPLTGYMNTEAFF. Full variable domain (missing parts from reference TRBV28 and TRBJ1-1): DVKVTQSSRYLVKRTGEKVFLECVQDMDHENMFWYRQDPGLGLRLIYFSYDVKMKEKGDIPEGYSVSREKKERFSLILESASTNQTSMYLCASSPLTGYMNTEAFFGQGTRLTVV.